This T cell receptor (beta chain) was observed in a study of CD8+ T cells in alopecia areata. For the study at large: Those patients who were treated received oral tofacitinib, which was given at 5 to 10 mg twice daily for moderate-to-severe alopecia areata. Tofacitinib dosing lasted 6 to 18 months, which was then followed by 6 months off drug. Study-wide points: Besides other cells, scalp samples also yield sequences of resident alphabeta T cells from normal skin. Compared with normal scalp, lesional scalp had higher clonality and more expanded CD8+ clones.

Worth noting for this clone: Its antigen is still unknown.

The sequencing template was cDNA reverse transcribed from extracted RNA. Clones were read by immunoSEQ multiplex PCR, and TCRdb kept only the in-frame ones, dropping some. The sample lists about 250,000 clones, roughly two thirds occurring once. CDR1 and CDR2 from the germline V gene are SGDLS and YYNGEE. CDR3 length: 15 residues. The ends were cut back, 2 bases at V and 2 bases at J, with 8 bases in the middle. The V and J genes are TRBV9 and TRBJ2-6; tentatively, D is TRBD2 (5 bases). The TCR sequence derives from a human donor with alopecia areata. Source: CD4+ T cells sorted from blood, taken at week 0. The CDR3 protein is CASSVRGTGANVLTF. CDR3 DNA sequence: TGTGCCAGCAGCGTTCGGGGAACTGGGGCCAACGTCCTGACTTTC.